This T cell receptor beta chain was retrieved from a study of T cell responses to AZD1222 COVID-19 vaccine. Whole-study findings and limits: Donors in the cohort were predominantly white British and more often female, and clonal diversity was possibly underestimated.

TCRdb's table, derived via immunoSEQ multiplex PCR, lists solely in-frame clones and lacks some. The sample lists approximately 91,000 clones, around nine tenths occurring once. This CDR3 spans 14 amino acids. V lost 6 bases to trimming and J lost 8 bases, with 14 bases between them. Germline loops: CDR1 KGHSH, CDR2 LQKENI. Comments on this clone: The antigen remains unidentified.

This clonotype was obtained from an adult in good health. The sample in question was peripheral blood, obtained on day 0 of AZD1222 vaccination. This chain connects TRBV18 to TRBJ1-6, with D perhaps matching TRBD1 (6 bases). The CDR3 region has the DNA TGTGCCAGCTCGCCGACAGGCGAGGATTCACCCCTCCACTTT. Its protein is CASSPTGEDSPLHF.